This T cell receptor (beta chain) was obtained from a study of shared clonotypes between healthy human individuals. Whole-study context: Plates per donor: three CD4 naive, three CD4 memory, two CD8 naive, one CD8 memory.

Generated by immunoSEQ multiplex PCR, the TCRdb table keeps only in-frame clones and is missing some. The profile shows approximately 2.5 million clones, roughly 93% of them singletons. Study-wide points: Some naive CD4 clonotypes, 4% to 6%, turned up in common across four donors.

The sample holds one count of this clone. Antigen unknown. The germline gives CDR1 SEHNR, CDR2 FQNEAQ (reference sequence). Trimming shortened V by 1 base and J by 0 bases, and 13 bases separated the two germline ends. The CDR3 sequence is 17 residues long. V and J are TRBV7-9 and TRBJ2-1, with D perhaps matching TRBD1 (5 bases). This TCR was recovered from a man aged 18 to 30 in good health. Some clones in this sample may be carry-over from other donors' samples. Sequencing used naive CD4+ T cells from PBMCs. The subset is: CD45RA+ positively selected. The CDR3 nucleotides read TGTGCCAGCAGCTTAGTTGGTGGGGCAAGCTCCTACAATGAGCAGTTCTTC. The encoded protein is CASSLVGGASSYNEQFF.